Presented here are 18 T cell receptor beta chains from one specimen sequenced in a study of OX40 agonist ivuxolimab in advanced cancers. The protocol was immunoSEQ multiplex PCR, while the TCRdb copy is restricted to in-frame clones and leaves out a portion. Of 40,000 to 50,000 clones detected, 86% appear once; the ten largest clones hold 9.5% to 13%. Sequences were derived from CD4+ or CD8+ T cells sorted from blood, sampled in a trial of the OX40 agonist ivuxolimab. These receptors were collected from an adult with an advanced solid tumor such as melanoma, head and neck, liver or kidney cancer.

DNA of the CDR3: TGTGCCAGCAGCGTAGAGGGGGCGGAGGAGACCCAGTACTTC. It specifies CASSVEGAEETQYF. The chain is built from TRBV9 and TRBJ2-5; 7 bases line up with TRBD1. The CDR3 length is 14 residues. Trimming at V came to 0 bases and at J to 5 bases, leaving 4 bases not matched to a gene. From germline, CDR1 is SGDLS and CDR2 YYNGEE.

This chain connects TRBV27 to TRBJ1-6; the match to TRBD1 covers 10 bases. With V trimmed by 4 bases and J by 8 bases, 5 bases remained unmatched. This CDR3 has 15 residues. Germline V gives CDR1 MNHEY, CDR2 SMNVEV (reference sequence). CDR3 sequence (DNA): TGTGCCAGCAGTTCAGGGACAGGGGTGGATTCACCCCTCCACTTT. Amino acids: CASSSGTGVDSPLHF.

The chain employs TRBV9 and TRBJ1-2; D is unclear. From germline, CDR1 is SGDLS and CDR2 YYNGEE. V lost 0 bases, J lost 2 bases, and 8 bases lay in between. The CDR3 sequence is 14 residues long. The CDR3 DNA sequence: TGTGCCAGCAGCGTAGCTGACACAAACTATGGCTACACCTTC. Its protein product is CASSVADTNYGYTF.

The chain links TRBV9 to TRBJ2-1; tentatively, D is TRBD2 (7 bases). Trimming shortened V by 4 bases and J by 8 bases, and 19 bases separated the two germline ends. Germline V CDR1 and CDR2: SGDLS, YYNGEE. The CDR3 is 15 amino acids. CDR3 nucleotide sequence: TGTGCCAGCAGCCCCCGGGCGGGGGCGTTTTATGAGCAGTTCTTC. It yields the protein CASSPRAGAFYEQFF. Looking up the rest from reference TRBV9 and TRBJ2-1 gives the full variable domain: DSGVTQTPKHLITATGQRVTLRCSPRSGDLSVYWYQQSLDQGLQFLIQYYNGEERAKGNILERFSAQQFPDLHSELNLSSLELGDSALYFCASSPRAGAFYEQFFGPGTRLTVL.

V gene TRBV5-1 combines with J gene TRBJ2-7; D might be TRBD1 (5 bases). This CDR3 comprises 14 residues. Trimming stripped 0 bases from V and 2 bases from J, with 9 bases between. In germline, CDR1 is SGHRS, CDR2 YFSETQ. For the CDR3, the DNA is TGCGCCAGCAGCTTGGGGGGCCCGGCCTACGAGCAGTACTTC. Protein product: CASSLGGPAYEQYF.

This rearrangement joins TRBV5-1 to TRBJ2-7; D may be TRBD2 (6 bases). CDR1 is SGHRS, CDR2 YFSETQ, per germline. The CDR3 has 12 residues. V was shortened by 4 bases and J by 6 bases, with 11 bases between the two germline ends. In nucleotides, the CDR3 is TGCGCCAGCAGCCCTACCGGGGGCGAGCAGTACTTC. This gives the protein CASSPTGGEQYF.

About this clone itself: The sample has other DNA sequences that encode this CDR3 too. Here the CDR3 DNA reads TGTGCCAGCAGCTTAAGACAGGGGGCTAATGAGACCCAGTACTTC. This sequence encodes CASSLRQGANETQYF. The chain is built from TRBV7-9 and TRBJ2-5; 10 positions agree with TRBD1. This CDR3 has 15 amino acids. CDR1 and CDR2 (germline): SEHNR, FQNEAQ (reference sequence). Germline trimming cut 2 bases from V and 5 bases from J; bases unmatched to any gene: 5.

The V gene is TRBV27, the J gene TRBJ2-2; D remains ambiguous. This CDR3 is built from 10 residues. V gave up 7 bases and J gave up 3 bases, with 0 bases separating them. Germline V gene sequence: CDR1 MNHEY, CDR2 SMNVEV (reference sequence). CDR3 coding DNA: TGTGCCAGCAACACCGGGGAGCTGTTTTTT. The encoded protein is CASNTGELFF.

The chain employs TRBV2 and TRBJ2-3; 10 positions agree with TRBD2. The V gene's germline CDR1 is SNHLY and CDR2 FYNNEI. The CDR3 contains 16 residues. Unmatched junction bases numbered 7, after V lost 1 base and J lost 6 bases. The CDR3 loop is CASSEVTSGMEDTQYF. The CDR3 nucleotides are TGTGCCAGCAGTGAAGTTACTAGCGGGATGGAGGATACGCAGTATTTT.

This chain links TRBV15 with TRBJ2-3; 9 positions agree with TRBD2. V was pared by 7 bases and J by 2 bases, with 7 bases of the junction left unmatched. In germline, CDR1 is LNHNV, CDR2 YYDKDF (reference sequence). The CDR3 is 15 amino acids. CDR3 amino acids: CATTVGGGVTDTQYF. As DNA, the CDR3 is TGTGCCACCACAGTCGGCGGGGGGGTCACAGATACGCAGTATTTT.

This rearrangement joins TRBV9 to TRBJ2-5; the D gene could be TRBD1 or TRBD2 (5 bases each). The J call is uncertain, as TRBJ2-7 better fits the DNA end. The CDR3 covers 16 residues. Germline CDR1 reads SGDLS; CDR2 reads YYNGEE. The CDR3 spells CASSASSKGTPYEQYF. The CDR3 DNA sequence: TGTGCCAGCAGCGCCTCTTCAAAGGGGACCCCCTACGAGCAGTACTTC.

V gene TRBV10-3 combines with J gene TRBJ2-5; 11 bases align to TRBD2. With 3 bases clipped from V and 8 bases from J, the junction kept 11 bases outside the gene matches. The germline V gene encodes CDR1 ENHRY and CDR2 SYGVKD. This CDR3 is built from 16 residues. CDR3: CAISDTLAGGRITQYF. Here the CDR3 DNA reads TGTGCCATCAGTGACACGCTAGCGGGGGGCCGCATAACCCAGTACTTC.

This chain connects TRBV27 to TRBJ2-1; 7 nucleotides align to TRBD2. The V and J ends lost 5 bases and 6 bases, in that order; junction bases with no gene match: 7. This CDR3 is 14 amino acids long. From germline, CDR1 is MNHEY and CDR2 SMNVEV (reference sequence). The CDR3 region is CASSPHRTSNEQFF. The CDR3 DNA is TGTGCCAGCAGTCCCCACAGGACTAGCAATGAGCAGTTCTTC.

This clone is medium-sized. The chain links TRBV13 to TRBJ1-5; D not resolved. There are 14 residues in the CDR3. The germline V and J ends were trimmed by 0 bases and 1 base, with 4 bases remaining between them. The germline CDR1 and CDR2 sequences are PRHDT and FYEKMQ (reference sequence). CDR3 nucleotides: TGTGCCAGCAGCTTAGGCGGCAGCAATCAGCCCCAGCATTTT. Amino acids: CASSLGGSNQPQHF.

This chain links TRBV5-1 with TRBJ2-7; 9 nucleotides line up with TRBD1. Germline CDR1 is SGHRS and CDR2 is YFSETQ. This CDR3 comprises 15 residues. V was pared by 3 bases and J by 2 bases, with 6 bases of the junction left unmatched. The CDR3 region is CASSSGQGGAYEQYF. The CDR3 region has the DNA TGCGCCAGCAGCTCGGGACAGGGTGGGGCCTACGAGCAGTACTTC.

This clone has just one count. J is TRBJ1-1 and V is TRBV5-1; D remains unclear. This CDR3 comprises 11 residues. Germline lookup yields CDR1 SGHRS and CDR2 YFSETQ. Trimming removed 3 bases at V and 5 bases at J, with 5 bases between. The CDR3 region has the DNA TGCGCCAGCAGCTCATATACTGAAGCTTTCTTT. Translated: CASSSYTEAFF.

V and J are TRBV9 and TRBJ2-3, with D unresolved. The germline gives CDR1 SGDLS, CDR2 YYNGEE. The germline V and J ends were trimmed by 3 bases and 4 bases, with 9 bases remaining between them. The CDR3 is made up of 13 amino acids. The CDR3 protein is CASSGRGADTQYF. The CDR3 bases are TGTGCCAGCAGCGGACGCGGAGCAGATACGCAGTATTTT.

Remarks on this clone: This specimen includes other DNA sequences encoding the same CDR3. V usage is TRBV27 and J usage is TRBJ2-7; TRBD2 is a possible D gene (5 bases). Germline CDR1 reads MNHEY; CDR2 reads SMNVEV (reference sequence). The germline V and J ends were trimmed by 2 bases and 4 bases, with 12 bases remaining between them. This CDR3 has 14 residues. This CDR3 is CASSLGRGAYEQYF. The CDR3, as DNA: TGTGCCAGCAGTTTAGGCCGGGGAGCGTACGAGCAGTACTTC.